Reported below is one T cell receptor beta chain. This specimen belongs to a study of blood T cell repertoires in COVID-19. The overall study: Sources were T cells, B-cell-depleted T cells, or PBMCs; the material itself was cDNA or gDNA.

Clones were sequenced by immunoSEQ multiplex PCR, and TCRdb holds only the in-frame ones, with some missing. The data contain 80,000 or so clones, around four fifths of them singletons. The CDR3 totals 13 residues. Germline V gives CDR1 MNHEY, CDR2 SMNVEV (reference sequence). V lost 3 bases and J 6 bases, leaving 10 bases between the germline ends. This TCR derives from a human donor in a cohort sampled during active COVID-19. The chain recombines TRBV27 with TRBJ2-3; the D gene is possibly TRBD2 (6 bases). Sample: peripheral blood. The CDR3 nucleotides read TGTGCCAGCAGTTTCCGACTAGGGGATACGCAGTATTTT. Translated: CASSFRLGDTQYF.